A single sample gave rise to the 18 T cell receptor beta chains below, sequenced in a study of blood T cell repertoires in COVID-19. TCRdb's copy holds only in-frame clones and misses some; the assay was immunoSEQ multiplex PCR. The repertoire holds roughly 270,000 clones, with roughly 80% as singletons. The sequenced material came from PBMCs or T cells enriched from blood (not recorded which). These receptors all come from a man aged 35 to 55 who had been exposed to COVID-19.

The gene calls are TRBV27 and TRBJ2-5; D may be TRBD2 (6 bases). V dropped 11 bases and J dropped 5 bases, with 24 bases sitting between them. The CDR3 loop spans 15 amino acids. Germline V gene sequence: CDR1 MNHEY, CDR2 SMNVEV (reference sequence). CDR3 region: CAVGVPGLKVETQYF. CDR3 nucleotides: TGTGCCGTGGGGGTACCGGGACTTAAGGTGGAGACCCAGTACTTC.

This clone was observed a handful of times. The chain is built from TRBV23-1 and TRBJ1-4; TRBD1 agrees at 8 bases. TRBV23-1 is noted as an ORF with a role that remains uncertain. V dropped 0 bases and J dropped 5; count of bases not matched to a gene: 5. The length of the CDR3 is 16 residues. CDR3 DNA: TGCGCCAGCAGTCAATCTCTTGGACAGGGAAATGAAAAACTGTTTTTT. It codes for CASSQSLGQGNEKLFF.

In this sample, this clone turned up a few times. The V and J genes are TRBV7-9 and TRBJ2-3, with TRBD1 matching over 7 bases. Germline assignment: CDR1 SEHNR and CDR2 FQNEAQ (reference sequence). Trimming removed 5 bases from V and 6 bases from J; junction bases left unmatched: 14. The CDR3 is made up of 16 amino acids. This chain's CDR3 is CASSLPAGGATDTQYF. CDR3 nucleotides: TGTGCCAGCAGCCTCCCCGCAGGGGGAGCTACTGATACGCAGTATTTT.

This chain links TRBV30 with TRBJ2-1; 7 bases match TRBD1. J was trimmed by 5 bases and V by 0 bases; bases with no gene match: 7. This CDR3 has 15 amino acids. Germline V gene lookup returns CDR1 GTSNPN and CDR2 SVGIG (reference sequence). The CDR3 loop reads CAWSVQGGPDNEQFF. The CDR3 bases are TGTGCCTGGAGTGTACAAGGGGGCCCCGACAATGAGCAGTTCTTC.

The chain joins TRBV4-2 to TRBJ2-5, with D maybe TRBD2 (7 bases). V gave up 4 bases and J gave up 5 bases, with 17 bases separating them. CDR1 is LGHNA, CDR2 YNFKEQ, per germline. The CDR3 covers 15 residues. CDR3 in amino acids: CASSPRGGQEETQYF. CDR3 in DNA: TGTGCCAGCAGCCCGAGGGGGGGGCAGGAGGAGACCCAGTACTTC.

The chain links TRBV27 to TRBJ1-5; D is possibly TRBD1 (6 bases). V lost 5 bases, J lost 3 bases, and 11 bases lay in between. The V gene's germline CDR1 is MNHEY and CDR2 SMNVEV (reference sequence). This CDR3 spans 14 amino acids. The CDR3 here is CASSAQGPNQPQHF. CDR3 DNA sequence: TGTGCCAGCAGTGCCCAGGGGCCCAATCAGCCCCAGCATTTT.

The rearrangement uses TRBV9 and TRBJ2-2; 9 bases line up with TRBD2. The CDR3 covers 16 residues. Trimming cost V 4 bases and J 3 bases; bases outside gene matches: 7. Per the germline V gene, CDR1 is SGDLS and CDR2 is YYNGEE. This CDR3 reads CASSTQREAYTGELFF. The CDR3 bases are TGTGCCAGCAGCACCCAGCGGGAGGCCTACACCGGGGAGCTGTTTTTT.

V usage is TRBV19 and J usage is TRBJ1-6, with D possibly TRBD1 on 6 matching bases. Between the trimmed V and J ends, which lost 8 bases and 10 bases, there was a span of 9 bases. This CDR3 comprises 11 residues. Germline CDR1 and CDR2: LNHDA and SQIVND (reference sequence). Here the CDR3 DNA reads TGTGCCAGTTCAGGGGACTCACCCCTCCACTTT. Protein: CASSGDSPLHF.

This rearrangement joins TRBV6-5 to TRBJ2-7; D is unresolved. V was trimmed by 2 bases and J by 13 bases, leaving 15 bases between them. This CDR3 has 12 amino acids. From germline, CDR1 is MNHEY and CDR2 SVGAGI. The CDR3 region is CASSYPIEFIYF. CDR3 coding DNA: TGTGCCAGCAGTTACCCGATTGAGTTTATCTACTTC.

V usage is TRBV11-2 and J usage is TRBJ2-7; TRBD1 matches 10 bases. Unmatched junction bases numbered 5, after V lost 2 bases and J lost 4 bases. CDR1 is SGHAT and CDR2 is FQNNGV in the germline V gene. The CDR3 contains 15 residues. The CDR3 nucleotides are TGTGCCAGCAGCTTACGACAGGGGGCCCCTTACGAGCAGTACTTC. Translated, it gives CASSLRQGAPYEQYF. Filled out from reference TRBV11-2 and TRBJ2-7, the complete variable domain reads EAGVAQSPRYKIIEKRQSVAFWCNPISGHATLYWYQQILGQGPKLLIQFQNNGVVDDSQLPKDRFSAERLKGVDSTLKIQPAKLEDSAVYLCASSLRQGAPYEQYFGPGTRLTVT.

This rearrangement joins TRBV18 to TRBJ2-3; 9 nucleotides agree with TRBD2. CDR1 and CDR2 from the germline V gene are KGHSH and LQKENI. The ends lost 4 bases at V and 8 bases at J; junction bases unmatched: 16. The CDR3 length is 17 residues. This chain's CDR3 is CASSLSEASGTGGTQYF. Written as DNA, the CDR3 is TGTGCCAGCTCACTGAGCGAGGCTAGCGGGACCGGCGGTACGCAGTATTTT.

This clone came up once. The rearrangement joins TRBV7-3 to TRBJ2-3; 8 bases match TRBD2. After removal of 1 base from V and 3 bases from J, the junction contained 6 bases not matched to a gene. Germline CDR1 SGHTA, CDR2 FQGTGA. This CDR3 spans 16 amino acids. The CDR3 region has the DNA TGTGCCAGCAGCTTAATGGGACTAGGCACAACAGATACGCAGTATTTT. This sequence encodes CASSLMGLGTTDTQYF.

V and J are TRBV6-5 and TRBJ1-1; maybe TRBD1 (5 bases). V lost 8 bases and J 2 bases, leaving 15 bases between the germline ends. Germline CDR1 is MNHEY and CDR2 is SVGAGI. The CDR3 length is 14 residues. The CDR3 sequence: CASAIVQGNTEAFF. The DNA of the CDR3 is TGTGCCAGCGCCATAGTGCAGGGAAACACTGAAGCTTTCTTT.

V usage is TRBV29-1 and J usage is TRBJ1-1, with D unresolved. V was shortened by 3 bases and J by 1 base, with 9 bases between the two germline ends. From germline, CDR1 is SQVTM and CDR2 ANQGSEA. This CDR3 is 13 amino acids long. CDR3 nucleotide sequence: TGCAGCGTTGAGATACAGAGGAACACTGAAGCTTTCTTT. This codes for CSVEIQRNTEAFF.

About this clone itself: Other DNA variants within this sample encode the same CDR3. The gene calls are TRBV19 and TRBJ2-7; 8 positions match TRBD1. CDR1 and CDR2 from the germline V gene are LNHDA and SQIVND (reference sequence). The J segment lost 2 bases and the V segment lost 4 bases, leaving 1 base of the junction unmatched. The CDR3 has 13 residues. The CDR3, as DNA: TGTGCCAGTAGTAAGGACAGGGCCTACGAGCAGTACTTC. Protein sequence: CASSKDRAYEQYF.

This chain joins TRBV16 and TRBJ2-3; 8 bases fit TRBD2. Per the germline V gene, CDR1 is KGHSY and CDR2 is FQNENV. The CDR3 runs to 15 residues. Trimming removed 4 bases from V and 3 bases from J; junction bases left unmatched: 6. The DNA of the CDR3 is TGTGCCAGCAGCCCAACGCGACTAGCGACAGATACGCAGTATTTT. Translation gives CASSPTRLATDTQYF.

The chain links TRBV3-1 (or the pseudogene TRBV3-2) to TRBJ2-7; 11 nucleotides match TRBD2. The CDR3 has 15 amino acids. The V and J ends lost 0 bases and 8 bases, in that order; junction bases with no gene match: 6. Germline V lookup: CDR1 LGHDT, CDR2 YNNKEL (reference sequence). CDR3 sequence (DNA): TGTGCCAGCAGCCAAGACACAGGGACTAGCGGCAAGCAGTACTTC. Protein sequence: CASSQDTGTSGKQYF.

The chain employs TRBV5-5 and TRBJ2-3; D might be TRBD1 (5 bases). The CDR3 is made up of 13 amino acids. Germline CDR1 is SGHKS and CDR2 is YYEKEE (reference sequence). V shed 2 bases and J shed 6 bases, with 10 bases lying between them. The CDR3 sequence is CASSFPGRDTQYF. The CDR3, as DNA: TGTGCCAGCAGCTTCCCAGGGCGGGATACGCAGTATTTT.